Listed below are T cell receptor beta chains from one sample, sequenced in a study of Tregs in tolerant kidney transplant recipients. Using immunoSEQ multiplex PCR, the repertoire was profiled, and TCRdb retains in-frame clones only, with some absent. The table records roughly 99,000 clones, approximately 93% of them present only once. This sample comprised CD4+ T cells from blood, obtained before the transplant. These receptors were taken from a human donor who received a combined kidney and bone marrow transplant. The CDR3 runs from the conserved cysteine through the conserved F or W. D genes are given only for firm matches. Size is stated for part of the rows, as once, few or many counts, or as a class when the clone is expanded.

abundance: NA; v_gene: TRBV5-1; j_gene: TRBJ2-1; d_gene: TRBD2; CDR3aa: CASSLAGTRAYNEQFF; CDR3nt: TGCGCCAGCAGCTTGGCCGGGACTAGGGCCTACAATGAGCAGTTCTTC
abundance: NA; v_gene: TRBV29-1; j_gene: TRBJ2-5; d_gene: NA; CDR3aa: CSVDRRGETQYF; CDR3nt: TGCAGCGTTGACAGGCGGGGAGAGACCCAGTACTTC
abundance: NA; v_gene: TRBV10-3; j_gene: TRBJ2-1; d_gene: TRBD2; CDR3aa: CAGLAGEFKYNEQFF; CDR3nt: TGTGCCGGACTAGCGGGAGAATTCAAGTACAATGAGCAGTTCTTC
abundance: NA; v_gene: TRBV6-1; j_gene: TRBJ2-5; d_gene: TRBD2; CDR3aa: CASSGVKAGGRETQYF; CDR3nt: TGTGCCAGCAGTGGGGTAAAAGCGGGGGGGCGGGAGACCCAGTACTTC
abundance: NA; v_gene: TRBV9; j_gene: TRBJ1-2; d_gene: NA; CDR3aa: CASSVGGRFYGYTF; CDR3nt: TGTGCCAGCAGCGTAGGGGGGCGTTTTTATGGCTACACCTTC
abundance: NA; v_gene: TRBV4-3; j_gene: TRBJ2-7; d_gene: NA; CDR3aa: CASSQDISPGRGYTSYEQYF; CDR3nt: TGCGCCAGCAGCCAAGATATATCCCCCGGCCGGGGTTATACTTCCTACGAGCAGTACTTC
abundance: NA; v_gene: TRBV7-8; j_gene: TRBJ2-5; d_gene: TRBD2; CDR3aa: CASSNIAGGYETQYF; CDR3nt: TGTGCCAGCAGCAATATAGCGGGAGGTTACGAGACCCAGTACTTC
abundance: NA; v_gene: TRBV4-3; j_gene: TRBJ2-3; d_gene: TRBD2; CDR3aa: CASSQGSGGAEDTQYF; CDR3nt: TGCGCCAGCAGCCAAGGCAGCGGGGGGGCGGAAGATACGCAGTATTTT
abundance: NA; v_gene: TRBV18; j_gene: TRBJ2-3; d_gene: NA; CDR3aa: CASQRRTSTDTQYF; CDR3nt: TGTGCCAGCCAGCGGCGGACTAGCACAGATACGCAGTATTTT
abundance: once; v_gene: TRBV27; j_gene: TRBJ1-5; d_gene: NA; CDR3aa: CASSLSRSNQPQHF; CDR3nt: TGTGCCAGCAGTTTATCCCGTAGCAATCAGCCCCAGCATTTT
abundance: NA; v_gene: TRBV19; j_gene: TRBJ2-1; d_gene: TRBD2; CDR3aa: CASSIKREDEQFF; CDR3nt: TGTGCCAGTAGTATCAAGCGGGAGGATGAGCAGTTCTTC
abundance: NA; v_gene: TRBV5-1; j_gene: TRBJ2-1; d_gene: NA; CDR3aa: CASSLAPGAANEQFF; CDR3nt: TGCGCCAGCAGCTTGGCCCCAGGAGCGGCCAATGAGCAGTTCTTC
abundance: NA; v_gene: TRBV18; j_gene: TRBJ1-1; d_gene: NA; CDR3aa: CASSPPQWSNTEAFF; CDR3nt: TGTGCCAGCTCACCTCCCCAGTGGAGTAACACTGAAGCTTTCTTT
abundance: NA; v_gene: TRBV7-9; j_gene: TRBJ1-3; d_gene: NA; CDR3aa: CATERGSGNTIYF; CDR3nt: TGTGCCACCGAAAGGGGCTCTGGAAACACCATATATTTT
abundance: NA; v_gene: TRBV30; j_gene: TRBJ1-4; d_gene: NA; CDR3aa: CAWSGTVNEKLFF; CDR3nt: TGTGCCTGGAGTGGGACAGTAAATGAAAAACTGTTTTTT
abundance: once; v_gene: TRBV7-2; j_gene: TRBJ2-5; d_gene: TRBD1; CDR3aa: CASSSGQGAQETQYF; CDR3nt: TGTGCCAGCAGCTCAGGACAGGGGGCCCAGGAGACCCAGTACTTC
abundance: NA; v_gene: TRBV27; j_gene: TRBJ2-5; d_gene: NA; CDR3aa: CASSFRTEEETQYF; CDR3nt: TGTGCCAGCAGTTTTCGGACAGAAGAAGAGACCCAGTACTTC
abundance: NA; v_gene: TRBV11-2; j_gene: TRBJ1-6; d_gene: NA; CDR3aa: CASSLASGENSPLHF; CDR3nt: TGTGCCAGCAGCTTAGCCTCCGGGGAGAATTCACCCCTCCACTTT
abundance: NA; v_gene: TRBV30; j_gene: TRBJ1-6; d_gene: TRBD1; CDR3aa: CAWSPWTGYNSPLHF; CDR3nt: TGTGCCTGGAGTCCGTGGACAGGTTATAATTCCCCCCTCCACTTT
abundance: NA; v_gene: TRBV18; j_gene: TRBJ1-2; d_gene: NA; CDR3aa: CASSPRVADYTF; CDR3nt: TGTGCCAGCTCACCCCGTGTGGCGGACTACACCTTC
abundance: NA; v_gene: TRBV27; j_gene: TRBJ2-7; d_gene: NA; CDR3aa: CASRQDGSLSYEQYF; CDR3nt: TGTGCCAGCCGCCAAGACGGGAGCCTCTCCTACGAGCAGTACTTC
abundance: NA; v_gene: TRBV6-5; j_gene: TRBJ2-1; d_gene: NA; CDR3aa: CASSFRGGNEQFF; CDR3nt: TGTGCCAGCAGTTTTAGGGGGGGAAATGAGCAGTTCTTC
abundance: NA; v_gene: TRBV7-2; j_gene: TRBJ2-7; d_gene: TRBD2; CDR3aa: CASSFGLAGGPQQYF; CDR3nt: TGTGCCAGCAGCTTTGGTCTAGCGGGAGGGCCTCAGCAGTACTTC
abundance: NA; v_gene: TRBV5-4; j_gene: TRBJ2-3; d_gene: TRBD2; CDR3aa: CASSLVRTSVTDTQYF; CDR3nt: TGTGCCAGCAGCTTGGTTAGGACTAGCGTGACAGATACGCAGTATTTT
abundance: once; v_gene: TRBV6-5; j_gene: TRBJ2-2; d_gene: TRBD1; CDR3aa: CASSRQGSDTGELFF; CDR3nt: TGTGCCAGCAGCAGACAGGGTTCCGACACCGGGGAGCTGTTTTTT
abundance: NA; v_gene: TRBV7-6; j_gene: TRBJ2-1; d_gene: TRBD2; CDR3aa: CASSLRPGTSGRAGNEQFF; CDR3nt: TGTGCCAGCAGCTTACGTCCCGGGACTAGCGGGAGGGCCGGAAATGAGCAGTTCTTC
abundance: NA; v_gene: TRBV27; j_gene: TRBJ1-5; d_gene: NA; CDR3aa: CASTRIQGNNQPQHF; CDR3nt: TGTGCCAGCACCCGAATTCAGGGTAACAATCAGCCCCAGCATTTT
abundance: NA; v_gene: TRBV7-3; j_gene: TRBJ1-1; d_gene: TRBD1; CDR3aa: CASSPGQGNTEAFF; CDR3nt: TGTGCCAGCAGCCCGGGACAGGGGAACACTGAAGCTTTCTTT
abundance: NA; v_gene: TRBV6-6; j_gene: TRBJ1-5; d_gene: NA; CDR3aa: CASSSGENQPQHF; CDR3nt: TGTGCCAGCAGTTCAGGGGAAAATCAGCCCCAGCATTTT
abundance: NA; v_gene: TRBV4-1; j_gene: TRBJ1-4; d_gene: NA; CDR3aa: CASSQAGTTNEKLFF; CDR3nt: TGCGCCAGCAGCCAGGCCGGGACAACTAATGAAAAACTGTTTTTT
abundance: NA; v_gene: TRBV11-1; j_gene: TRBJ2-3; d_gene: TRBD2; CDR3aa: CASSKTSGGPTGGTDTQYF; CDR3nt: TGTGCCAGCAGCAAGACTAGCGGGGGGCCGACAGGGGGCACAGATACGCAGTATTTT
abundance: NA; v_gene: TRBV7-3; j_gene: TRBJ2-3; d_gene: NA; CDR3aa: CASSSLLASTDTQYF; CDR3nt: TGTGCCAGCAGCTCCTTACTCGCTAGCACAGATACGCAGTATTTT
abundance: NA; v_gene: TRBV7-2; j_gene: TRBJ1-2; d_gene: TRBD1; CDR3aa: CASSPRTGNYYGYTF; CDR3nt: TGTGCCAGCAGCCCTAGGACAGGGAATTACTATGGCTACACCTTC
abundance: NA; v_gene: TRBV6-6; j_gene: TRBJ2-7; d_gene: TRBD1; CDR3aa: CASSFPGQPYEQYF; CDR3nt: TGTGCCAGCAGTTTCCCGGGACAGCCGTACGAGCAGTACTTC
abundance: once; v_gene: TRBV5-6; j_gene: TRBJ1-5; d_gene: NA; CDR3aa: CASSFAGQKNQPQHF; CDR3nt: TGTGCCAGCAGCTTCGCGGGCCAGAAGAATCAGCCCCAGCATTTT
abundance: once; v_gene: TRBV7-2; j_gene: TRBJ2-1; d_gene: TRBD2; CDR3aa: CASSWRLAGSYNEQFF; CDR3nt: TGTGCCAGCAGCTGGCGACTAGCGGGCTCCTACAATGAGCAGTTCTTC
abundance: NA; v_gene: TRBV18; j_gene: TRBJ2-3; d_gene: NA; CDR3aa: CASSPQHGGTDTQYF; CDR3nt: TGTGCCAGCTCGCCCCAACATGGTGGCACAGATACGCAGTATTTT
abundance: NA; v_gene: TRBV4-2; j_gene: TRBJ2-7; d_gene: TRBD2; CDR3aa: CASSQDSGRALTIYEQYF; CDR3nt: TGTGCCAGCAGCCAAGATAGCGGGAGGGCCCTAACGATCTACGAGCAGTACTTC
abundance: NA; v_gene: TRBV28; j_gene: TRBJ2-5; d_gene: TRBD1; CDR3aa: CASSPSGQGKTQYF; CDR3nt: TGTGCCAGCAGTCCCTCAGGACAGGGGAAGACCCAGTACTTC
abundance: NA; v_gene: TRBV27; j_gene: TRBJ2-1; d_gene: TRBD1; CDR3aa: CASSPFPIGGEISYNEQFF; CDR3nt: TGTGCCAGCAGTCCCTTCCCGATAGGGGGCGAAATCAGTTACAATGAGCAGTTCTTC
abundance: NA; v_gene: TRBV15; j_gene: TRBJ2-4; d_gene: NA; CDR3aa: CATSSPRTKNIQYF; CDR3nt: TGTGCCACCAGCAGCCCTAGGACAAAAAACATTCAGTACTTC
abundance: NA; v_gene: TRBV29-1; j_gene: TRBJ1-1; d_gene: NA; CDR3aa: CSAKTDEAFF; CDR3nt: TGCAGCGCCAAGACAGATGAAGCTTTCTTT